Listed below are T cell receptor beta chains from one sample, sequenced in a study of cytomegalovirus exposure and HLA in healthy donors. TCRdb keeps only in-frame clones here, not all; method: immunoSEQ multiplex PCR. The data contain just under 250,000 clones, over 80% of them singletons. Sequences were obtained from PBMCs. The origin of the receptors is a woman between 35 and 50 years old in good health and CMV-seropositive. Each CDR3 is given with its conserved first and last residue. The D gene is left open where the match is weak. Size is omitted from some rows. Given values are once, few, many or a class for expanded clones.

CDR3: CATKEGGSYEQYF; DNA: TGTGCCACCAAGGAAGGAGGCTCCTACGAGCAGTACTTC; J: TRBJ2-7; V: TRBV19; size: NA; D: NA
CDR3: CASSSVGSTEVNYGYTF; DNA: TGTGCCAGCAGCAGCGTAGGATCGACAGAGGTTAACTATGGCTACACCTTC; J: TRBJ1-2; V: TRBV9; size: NA; D: NA
CDR3: CASSQEFFSTNEKLFF; DNA: TGCGCCAGCAGCCAAGAATTTTTCTCAACTAATGAAAAACTGTTTTTT; J: TRBJ1-4; V: TRBV4-3; size: NA; D: NA
CDR3: CASSLEAGGAAVEQFF; DNA: TGCGCCAGCAGCTTGGAAGCCGGGGGGGCCGCGGTTGAGCAGTTCTTC; J: TRBJ2-1; V: TRBV5-1; size: NA; D: TRBD2
CDR3: CASSLGGTGSYEQYF; DNA: TGTGCCAGCAGCTTAGGAGGGACAGGGTCCTACGAGCAGTACTTC; J: TRBJ2-7; V: TRBV7-2; size: few; D: TRBD1
CDR3: CASSGLQYF; DNA: TGTGCCAGCAGCGGACTTCAGTACTTC; J: TRBJ2-5; V: TRBV6-4; size: few; D: NA
CDR3: CASSMGGAWTEAFF; DNA: TGTGCCAGTAGTATGGGGGGGGCGTGGACTGAAGCTTTCTTT; J: TRBJ1-1; V: TRBV19; size: few; D: NA
CDR3: CASSYGGGNQPQHF; DNA: TGTGCCAGCAGTTACGGAGGTGGCAATCAGCCCCAGCATTTT; J: TRBJ1-5; V: TRBV6-6; size: NA; D: NA
CDR3: CASSLALPGQGGTPLHF; DNA: TGTGCCAGCAGCTTAGCTCTACCGGGACAGGGGGGTACACCCCTCCACTTT; J: TRBJ1-6; V: TRBV7-2; size: NA; D: TRBD1
CDR3: CASRELAGQETQYF; DNA: TGTGCCAGCAGAGAACTAGCGGGGCAAGAGACCCAGTACTTC; J: TRBJ2-5; V: TRBV27; size: NA; D: TRBD2
CDR3: CASSVVREGEQFF; DNA: TGTGCCAGCAGCGTAGTTCGGGAGGGTGAGCAGTTCTTC; J: TRBJ2-1; V: TRBV9; size: NA; D: TRBD2
CDR3: CASSGDPMRLFF; DNA: TGTGCCAGCAGCGGAGATCCGATGAGGCTGTTTTTT; J: TRBJ1-4; V: TRBV7-2; size: once; D: NA
CDR3: CASSYQALMNTEAFF; DNA: TGTGCCAGCAGTTATCAAGCGCTTATGAACACTGAAGCTTTCTTT; J: TRBJ1-1; V: TRBV6-5; size: NA; D: NA
CDR3: CASSRTIRDSGTEAFF; DNA: TGCGCCAGCAGCCGCACTATCCGGGACAGTGGGACTGAAGCTTTCTTT; J: TRBJ1-1; V: TRBV4-1; size: NA; D: TRBD1
CDR3: CASSTLAGADNEQFF; DNA: TGTGCCAGTAGTACACTAGCGGGAGCCGACAATGAGCAGTTCTTC; J: TRBJ2-1; V: TRBV19; size: once; D: TRBD2
CDR3: CASSQDMGQGAIEQFF; DNA: TGCGCCAGCAGCCAAGATATGGGACAGGGGGCAATTGAGCAGTTCTTC; J: TRBJ2-1; V: TRBV4-3; size: NA; D: TRBD1
CDR3: CASSSDRGRQPQHF; DNA: TGTGCCAGCAGCTCGGACAGGGGGCGACAGCCCCAGCATTTT; J: TRBJ1-5; V: TRBV5-5; size: NA; D: TRBD1
CDR3: CASSFRSGGDTQYF; DNA: TGTGCCAGCAGCTTTCGCTCAGGGGGAGACACGCAGTATTTT; J: TRBJ2-3; V: TRBV7-2; size: NA; D: TRBD1
CDR3: CAWSVQRVGQYF; DNA: TGTGCCTGGAGTGTACAGCGGGTCGGCCAGTACTTC; J: TRBJ2-5; V: TRBV30; size: NA; D: NA
CDR3: CAWSRGGAYEQYF; DNA: TGTGCCTGGAGCCGGGGGGGGGCCTACGAGCAGTACTTC; J: TRBJ2-7; V: TRBV30; size: NA; D: TRBD2
CDR3: CASSPPGTGYTEAFF; DNA: TGTGCCAGCAGCCCCCCGGGGACAGGGTATACTGAAGCTTTCTTT; J: TRBJ1-1; V: TRBV7-2; size: NA; D: TRBD1
CDR3: CASSFWLREDEQYF; DNA: TGTGCCAGCAGCTTTTGGCTCAGGGAGGACGAGCAGTACTTC; J: TRBJ2-7; V: TRBV11-2; size: once; D: NA